This T cell receptor beta chain was documented in a study of blood T cell repertoires in COVID-19. Looking at the study overall: Collection of acute and convalescent COVID-19 samples took place in the United States, Italy and Spain. Sources were T cells, B-cell-depleted T cells, or PBMCs; the material itself was cDNA or gDNA.

Details on this clone: The junction departs from the called germline gene at one end, perhaps through a read error.

The CDR3 spans 13 residues. Germline assignment: CDR1 KGHSH and CDR2 LQKENI. In the study's own analysis: Amplification of reference gene primers provided the estimated nucleated cell counts. Libraries were prepared by immunoSEQ multiplex PCR; TCRdb keeps only in-frame clonotypes and omits some of them. The V and J calls and clone size were taken over from that table, and D and trimming were inferred from the DNA. The sample lists hundreds of thousands of clones, 87% seen once, with approximately 12% in the top ten. This clonotype originated in a woman between 18 and 29 years old who had recovered from COVID-19. The sequencing sample was made of peripheral blood. The V gene is TRBV18, the J gene TRBJ2-2, with D possibly TRBD1 on 6 matching bases. The DNA for the CDR3 is TGTGCCAGCTTACCAGGGGAGAGCGGGGAGCTGTTTTTT. Its translation: CASLPGESGELFF. Combining the CDR3 with reference TRBV18 and TRBJ2-2 gives the whole variable domain NAGVMQNPRHLVRRRGQEARLRCSPMKGHSHVYWYRQLPEEGLKFMVYLQKENIIDESGMPKERFSAEFPKEGPSILRIQQVVRGDSAAYFCASLPGESGELFFGEGSRLTVL.